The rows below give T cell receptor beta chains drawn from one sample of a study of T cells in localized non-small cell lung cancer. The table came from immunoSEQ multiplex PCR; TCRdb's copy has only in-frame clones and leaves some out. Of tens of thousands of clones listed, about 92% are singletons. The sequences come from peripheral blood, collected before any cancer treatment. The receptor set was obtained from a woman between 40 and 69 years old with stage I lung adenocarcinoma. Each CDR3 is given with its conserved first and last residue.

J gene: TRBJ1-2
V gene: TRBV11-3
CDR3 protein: CASSLTGGGPYGYTF

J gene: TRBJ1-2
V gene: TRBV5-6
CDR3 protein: CASSLDQGAGGYTF

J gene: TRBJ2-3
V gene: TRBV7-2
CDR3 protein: CASSPPGADTQYF

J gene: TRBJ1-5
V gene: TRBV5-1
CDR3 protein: CASSLDRSQPQHF

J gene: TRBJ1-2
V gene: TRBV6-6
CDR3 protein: CASSYSPGRSGYTF

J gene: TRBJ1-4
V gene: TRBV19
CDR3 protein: CASSSYSGDRGEKLFF

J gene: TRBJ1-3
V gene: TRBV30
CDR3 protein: CAWSEGPPDTIYF

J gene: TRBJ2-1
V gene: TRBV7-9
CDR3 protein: CASSPLGGPGEQFF

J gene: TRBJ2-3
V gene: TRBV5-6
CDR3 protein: CASSAIRDRGEQYF

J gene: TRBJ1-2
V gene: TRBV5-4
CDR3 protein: CASSWDAEPIGYTF

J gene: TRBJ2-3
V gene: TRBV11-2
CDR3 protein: CASSLEVALGTDTQYF

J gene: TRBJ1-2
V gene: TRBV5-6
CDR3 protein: CASSLNDGYTF

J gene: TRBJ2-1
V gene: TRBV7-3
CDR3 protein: CASSFSLAGAYEQFF

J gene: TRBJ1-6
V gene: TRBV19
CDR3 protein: CASNPDRGRKANSPLHF

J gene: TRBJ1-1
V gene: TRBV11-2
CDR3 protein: CASSLTGRENTEAFF

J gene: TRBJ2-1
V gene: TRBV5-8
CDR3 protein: CASSPRLVPTYNEQFF

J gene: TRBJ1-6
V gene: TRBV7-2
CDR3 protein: CASSRQGLNSPLHF

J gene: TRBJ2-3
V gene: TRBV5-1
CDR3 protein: CASSLARGDTQYF

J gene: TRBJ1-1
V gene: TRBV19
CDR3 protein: CASTPGGSFYNTEAFF

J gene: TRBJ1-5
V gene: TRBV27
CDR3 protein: CASSLREVGQPQHF

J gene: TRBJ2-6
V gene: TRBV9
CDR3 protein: CASSGAWPFSGANVLTF

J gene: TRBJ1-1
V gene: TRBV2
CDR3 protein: CASDRDTALVTEAFF

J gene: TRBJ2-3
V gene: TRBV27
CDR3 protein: CASSLYGVGGTDTQYF

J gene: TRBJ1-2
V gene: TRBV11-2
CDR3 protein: CASSLDFYGYTF

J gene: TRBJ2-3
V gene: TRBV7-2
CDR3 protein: CASSLDGTRSDTQYF

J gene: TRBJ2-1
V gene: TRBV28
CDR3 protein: CASSSLAGGGNEQFF

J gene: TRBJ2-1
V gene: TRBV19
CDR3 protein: CASKTSGLGSFEQFF

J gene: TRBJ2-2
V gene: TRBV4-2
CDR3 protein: CASSLRTATGELFF

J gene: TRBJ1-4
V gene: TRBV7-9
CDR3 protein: CASSLNRADEKLFF

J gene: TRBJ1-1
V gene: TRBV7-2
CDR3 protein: CASSLGTGGMNTEAFF

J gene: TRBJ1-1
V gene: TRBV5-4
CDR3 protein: CASSPIRGPGDTEAFF

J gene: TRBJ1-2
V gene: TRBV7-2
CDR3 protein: CASSPKTGSRANYGYTF

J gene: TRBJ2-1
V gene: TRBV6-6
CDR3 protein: CASSQPTRRHNEQFF

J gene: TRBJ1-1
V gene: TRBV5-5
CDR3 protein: CASSPSPKYGGTEAFF

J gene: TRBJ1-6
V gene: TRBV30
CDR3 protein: CAWTSTGSPLHF

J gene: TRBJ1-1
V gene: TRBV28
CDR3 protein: CASSLTGRGNTEAFF

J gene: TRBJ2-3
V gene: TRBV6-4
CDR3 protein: CASSDSSGRGDTQYF

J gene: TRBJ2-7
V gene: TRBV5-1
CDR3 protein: CASKRSVSGSYEQYF

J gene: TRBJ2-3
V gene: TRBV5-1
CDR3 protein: CASSWGQGAVVDTQYF

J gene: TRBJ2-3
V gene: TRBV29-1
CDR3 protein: CSVESSGRADTQYF

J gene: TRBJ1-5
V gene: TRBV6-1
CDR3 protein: CASRKEQPQHF

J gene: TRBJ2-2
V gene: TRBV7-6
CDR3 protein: CASSSLAGANTGELFF

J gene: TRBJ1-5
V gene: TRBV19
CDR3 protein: CASSIRQGWNQPQHF

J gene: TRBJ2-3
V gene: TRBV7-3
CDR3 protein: CASKSQGASSDTQYF

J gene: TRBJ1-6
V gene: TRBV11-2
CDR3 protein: CASSSSGTILNSPLHF

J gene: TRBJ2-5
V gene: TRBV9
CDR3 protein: CASSVVGGRARETQYF

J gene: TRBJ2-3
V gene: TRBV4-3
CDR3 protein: CASSQGSGGGVDTQYF

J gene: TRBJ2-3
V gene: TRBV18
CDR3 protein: CASSQTVARDTQYF

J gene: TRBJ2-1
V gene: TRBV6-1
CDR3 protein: CASSEASGGNEQFF

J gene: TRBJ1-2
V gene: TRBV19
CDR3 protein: CASSSSGAANYGYTF

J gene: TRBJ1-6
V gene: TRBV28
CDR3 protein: CASIVRNYNSPLHF

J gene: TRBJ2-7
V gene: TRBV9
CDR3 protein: CASSVGDSGSYEQYF

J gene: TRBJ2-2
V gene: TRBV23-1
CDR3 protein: CASSQQTETNTGELFF

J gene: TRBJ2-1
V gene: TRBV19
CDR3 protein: CASSRTGEIAASEQFF

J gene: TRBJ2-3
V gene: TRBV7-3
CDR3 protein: CASSPFSARGDTQYF